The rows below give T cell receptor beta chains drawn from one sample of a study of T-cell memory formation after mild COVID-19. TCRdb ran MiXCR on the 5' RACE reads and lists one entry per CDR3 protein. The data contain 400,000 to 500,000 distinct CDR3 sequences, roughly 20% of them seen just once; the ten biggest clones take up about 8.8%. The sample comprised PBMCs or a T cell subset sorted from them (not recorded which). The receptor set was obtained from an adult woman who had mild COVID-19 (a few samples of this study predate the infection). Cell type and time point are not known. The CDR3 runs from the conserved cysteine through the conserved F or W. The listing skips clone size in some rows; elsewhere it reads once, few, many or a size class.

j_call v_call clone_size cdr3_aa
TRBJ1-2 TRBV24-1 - CATGQGPYRYGYTF
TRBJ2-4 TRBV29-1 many CSAAVTGQGDIQYF
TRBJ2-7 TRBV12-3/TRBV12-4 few CASSFLKKSYEQYF
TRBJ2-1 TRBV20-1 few CSARVGLAGYNEQFF
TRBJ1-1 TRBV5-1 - CASRGQAEAFF
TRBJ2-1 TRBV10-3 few CAISEGSGGVSYNEQFF
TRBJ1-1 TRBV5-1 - CASSDLQGADTEAFF
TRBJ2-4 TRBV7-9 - CASSSDSGGRALGNIQYF
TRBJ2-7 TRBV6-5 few CASKEGYEQYF
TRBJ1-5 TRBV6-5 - CAASAGSNQPQHF
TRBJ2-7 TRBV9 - CASSVDAGRESEQYF
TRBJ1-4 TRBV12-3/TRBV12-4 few CASSLGFEKLFF
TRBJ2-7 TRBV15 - CATSRDRTGEHIKAYEQYF
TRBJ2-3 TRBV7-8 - CASSLTSGVTDTQYF